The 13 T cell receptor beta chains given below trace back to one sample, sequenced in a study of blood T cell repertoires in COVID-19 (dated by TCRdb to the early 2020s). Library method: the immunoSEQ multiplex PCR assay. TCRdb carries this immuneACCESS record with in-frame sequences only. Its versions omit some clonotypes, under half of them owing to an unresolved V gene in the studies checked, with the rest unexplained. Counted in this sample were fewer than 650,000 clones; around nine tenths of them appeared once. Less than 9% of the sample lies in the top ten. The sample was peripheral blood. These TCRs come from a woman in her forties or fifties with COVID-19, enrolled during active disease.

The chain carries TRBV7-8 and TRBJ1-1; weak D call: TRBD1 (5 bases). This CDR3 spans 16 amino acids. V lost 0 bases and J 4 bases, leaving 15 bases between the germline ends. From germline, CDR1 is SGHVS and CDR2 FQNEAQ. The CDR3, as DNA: TGTGCCAGCAGCTTAGCGCCCGAGGGGAGGGGCACTGAAGCTTTCTTT. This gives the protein CASSLAPEGRGTEAFF.

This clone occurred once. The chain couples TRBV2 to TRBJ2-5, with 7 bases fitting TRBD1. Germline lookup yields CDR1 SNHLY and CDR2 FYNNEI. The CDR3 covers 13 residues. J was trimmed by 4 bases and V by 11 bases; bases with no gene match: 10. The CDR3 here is CAGGTAQGETQYF. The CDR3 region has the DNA TGTGCCGGTGGGACAGCGCAGGGAGAGACCCAGTACTTC.

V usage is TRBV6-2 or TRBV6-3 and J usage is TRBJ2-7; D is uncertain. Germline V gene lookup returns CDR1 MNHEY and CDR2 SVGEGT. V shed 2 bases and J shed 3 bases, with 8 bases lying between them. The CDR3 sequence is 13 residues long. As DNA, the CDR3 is TGTGCCAGCAGTTACCACTCGAACTACGAGCAGTACTTC. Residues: CASSYHSNYEQYF.

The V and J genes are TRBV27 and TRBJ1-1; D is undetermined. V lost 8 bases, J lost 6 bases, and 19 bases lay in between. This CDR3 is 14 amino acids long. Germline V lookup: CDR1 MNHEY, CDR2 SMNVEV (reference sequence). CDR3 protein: CASGQTRTGAEAFF. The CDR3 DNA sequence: TGTGCCAGCGGGCAGACACGCACTGGCGCTGAAGCTTTCTTT.

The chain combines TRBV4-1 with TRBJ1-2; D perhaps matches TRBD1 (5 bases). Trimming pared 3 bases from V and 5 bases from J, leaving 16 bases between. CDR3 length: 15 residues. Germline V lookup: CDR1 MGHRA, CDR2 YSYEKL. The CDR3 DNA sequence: TGCGCCAGCAGCCATGGAGACAGAGCGCCATATGGCTACACCTTC. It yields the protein CASSHGDRAPYGYTF.

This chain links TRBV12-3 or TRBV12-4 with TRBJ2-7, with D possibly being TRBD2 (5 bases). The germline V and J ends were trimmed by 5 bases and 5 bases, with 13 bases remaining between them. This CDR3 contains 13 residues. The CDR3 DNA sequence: TGTGCCAGCAGTCTGGATCTCGGGAACGAGCAGTACTTC. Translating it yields CASSLDLGNEQYF.

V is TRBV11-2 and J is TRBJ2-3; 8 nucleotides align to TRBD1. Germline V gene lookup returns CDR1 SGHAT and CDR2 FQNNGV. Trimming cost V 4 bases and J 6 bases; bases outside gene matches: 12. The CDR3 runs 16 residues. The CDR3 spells CASSSRQGQHMDTQYF. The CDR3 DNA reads TGTGCCAGCAGCTCCCGACAGGGGCAACACATGGATACGCAGTATTTT.

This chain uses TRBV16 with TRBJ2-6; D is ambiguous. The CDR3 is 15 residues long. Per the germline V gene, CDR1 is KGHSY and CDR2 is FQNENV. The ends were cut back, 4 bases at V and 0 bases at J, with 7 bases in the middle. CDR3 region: CASSPASSGANVLTF. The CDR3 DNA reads TGTGCCAGCAGCCCCGCGAGCTCTGGGGCCAACGTCCTGACTTTC.

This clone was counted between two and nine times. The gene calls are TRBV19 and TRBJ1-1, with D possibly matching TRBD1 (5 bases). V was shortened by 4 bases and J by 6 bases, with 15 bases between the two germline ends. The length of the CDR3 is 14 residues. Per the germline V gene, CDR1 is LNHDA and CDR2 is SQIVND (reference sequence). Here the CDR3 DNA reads TGTGCCAGTAGTACCCGGTTGGCCAGGGCTGAAGCTTTCTTT. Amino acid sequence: CASSTRLARAEAFF.

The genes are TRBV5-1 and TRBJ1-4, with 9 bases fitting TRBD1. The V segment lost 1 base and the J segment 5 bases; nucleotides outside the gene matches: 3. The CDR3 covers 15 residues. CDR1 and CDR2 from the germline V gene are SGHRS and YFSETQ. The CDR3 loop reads CASSLRQGENEKLFF. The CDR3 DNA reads TGCGCCAGCAGCTTGAGACAGGGGGAAAATGAAAAACTGTTTTTT. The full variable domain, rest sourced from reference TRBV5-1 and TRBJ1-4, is KAGVTQTPRYLIKTRGQQVTLSCSPISGHRSVSWYQQTPGQGLQFLFEYFSETQRNKGNFPGRFSGRQFSNSRSEMNVSTLELGDSALYLCASSLRQGENEKLFFGSGTQLSVL.

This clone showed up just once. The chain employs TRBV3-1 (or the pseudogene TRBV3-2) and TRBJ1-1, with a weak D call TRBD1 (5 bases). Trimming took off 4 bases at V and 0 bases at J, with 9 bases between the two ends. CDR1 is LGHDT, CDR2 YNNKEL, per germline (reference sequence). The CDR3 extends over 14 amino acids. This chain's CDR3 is CASSLGHMNTEAFF. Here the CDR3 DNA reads TGTGCCAGCAGCCTCGGACACATGAACACTGAAGCTTTCTTT.

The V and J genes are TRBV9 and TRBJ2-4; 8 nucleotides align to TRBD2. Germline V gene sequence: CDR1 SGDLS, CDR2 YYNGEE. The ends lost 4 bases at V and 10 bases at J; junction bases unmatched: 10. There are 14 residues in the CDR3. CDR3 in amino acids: CASSPGPGGGIQYF. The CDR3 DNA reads TGTGCCAGCAGCCCTGGACCCGGCGGGGGGATTCAGTACTTC. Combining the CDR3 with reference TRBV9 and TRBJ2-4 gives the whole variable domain DSGVTQTPKHLITATGQRVTLRCSPRSGDLSVYWYQQSLDQGLQFLIQYYNGEERAKGNILERFSAQQFPDLHSELNLSSLELGDSALYFCASSPGPGGGIQYFGAGTRLSVL.

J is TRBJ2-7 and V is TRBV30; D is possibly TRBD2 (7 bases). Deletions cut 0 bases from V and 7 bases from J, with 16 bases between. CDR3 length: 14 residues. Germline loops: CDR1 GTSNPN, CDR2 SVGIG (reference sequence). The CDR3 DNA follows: TGTGCCTGGAGTGTACCGGGGGGCCATTGGGAGCAGTACTTC. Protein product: CAWSVPGGHWEQYF.